This is a list of T cell receptor beta chains from one sample in a study of cytomegalovirus exposure and HLA in healthy donors. TCRdb keeps only in-frame clones here, not all; method: immunoSEQ multiplex PCR. The data hold more than 100,000 clones, with around 80% observed a single time. The sample comprised PBMCs. The source is a female donor in good health and CMV-seropositive. Both conserved end residues are part of each CDR3. The D gene is left open where the match is weak. The size field is filled for only some rows; it gives once, few, many or a size class.

v_call	j_call	clone_size	d_call	cdr3_length	cdr3_nt	cdr3_aa
TRBV5-1	TRBJ2-2	NA	NA	13	TGCGCCAGCGGGACATCGAACACCGGGGAGCTGTTTTTT	CASGTSNTGELFF
TRBV6-5	TRBJ1-5	few	NA	13	TGTGCCAGCAGCGGACAGCCCAATCAGCCCCAGCATTTT	CASSGQPNQPQHF
TRBV29-1	TRBJ2-3	NA	NA	16	TGCAGCGTGATGCAGGGGTCGGAGCTTCTATGGGGAACGCAGTATTTT	CSVMQGSELLWGTQYF
TRBV6-7	TRBJ1-3	NA	NA	17	TGTTCCAGGGTACCGAGGATTACGGGTATCTCTGGAAACACCATATATTTT	CSRVPRITGISGNTIYF
TRBV4-2	TRBJ2-7	NA	NA	12	TGTGCCAGCAGCCAAGGGAGGGAGAAGCAGTACTTC	CASSQGREKQYF
TRBV4-1	TRBJ1-4	NA	NA	15	TGCGCCAGCAGCCAAGGAAGGGGGGGAAATGAAAAACTGTTTTTT	CASSQGRGGNEKLFF
TRBV2	TRBJ1-4	NA	TRBD1	15	TGTGCCAGCAGTTCGCAGGGGGGCGAGAATGAAAAACTGTTTTTT	CASSSQGGENEKLFF
TRBV30	TRBJ1-5	NA	NA	14	TGTGCCTGGAGTGTAGCAGGGTCCGATCAGCCCCAGCATTTT	CAWSVAGSDQPQHF
TRBV6-5	TRBJ2-7	NA	NA	14	TGTGCCAGCAGTTACGACAGGAGTACCTACGAGCAGTACTTC	CASSYDRSTYEQYF
TRBV2	TRBJ1-2	NA	NA	12	TGTGCCAGCAGGGACAGAAACTATGGCTACACCTTC	CASRDRNYGYTF
TRBV9	TRBJ2-7	NA	NA	13	TGTGCCAGCAGCGTAGGAGGGATTGGAGAGCAGTACTTC	CASSVGGIGEQYF
TRBV27	TRBJ2-7	NA	NA	14	TGTGCCAGCAGTTCTACCCATTACTCCTACGAGCAGTACTTC	CASSSTHYSYEQYF
TRBV9	TRBJ1-2	NA	NA	13	TGTGCCAGCAGCGTACAGGGTGACTATGGCTACACCTTC	CASSVQGDYGYTF
TRBV25-1	TRBJ2-5	NA	TRBD2	16	TGTGCCAGCAGTGATCTTAGCGGGGGGGCCTTTATGACCCAGTACTTC	CASSDLSGGAFMTQYF
TRBV18	TRBJ2-7	once	TRBD1	15	TGTGCCAGCTCGCTCGGACAGGTGAGCTCCTACGAGCAGTACTTC	CASSLGQVSSYEQYF
TRBV7-2	TRBJ2-5	NA	TRBD2	16	TGTGCCAGCAGCTTACGACTAGCGGGGATCCAAGAGACCCAGTACTTC	CASSLRLAGIQETQYF
TRBV21-1	TRBJ1-2	few	NA	17	TGTGCCAGCAGCAAAGAGGTGGGTAGGAGTCCTAACTATGGCTACACCTTC	CASSKEVGRSPNYGYTF
TRBV5-1	TRBJ2-5	once	TRBD2	15	TGCGCCAGCAGTAACATACCAAGGGAGGGAGAGACCCAGTACTTC	CASSNIPREGETQYF
TRBV2	TRBJ2-7	NA	NA	16	TGTGCCAGCAGCGGTATAGACAGAGATGGCTCCTACGAGCAGTACTTC	CASSGIDRDGSYEQYF
TRBV5-1	TRBJ2-4	once	TRBD1	18	TGCGCCAGCAGCTTGGTGGCAGGGGGCCGGGTGGCCAAAAACATTCAGTACTTC	CASSLVAGGRVAKNIQYF
TRBV4-1	TRBJ2-5	NA	TRBD2	17	TGCGCCAGCAGCCAAGACCCGACTAGCGGGGAACGGGGGACCCAGTACTTC	CASSQDPTSGERGTQYF
TRBV19	TRBJ1-1	NA	NA	16	TGTGCCAGTAATCGGAGGGTCGGCGGGGGCAACTCTGAAGCTTTCTTT	CASNRRVGGGNSEAFF
TRBV7-9	TRBJ2-5	NA	TRBD1	15	TGTGCCAGCAGCTTATCGGATCAGGGGGAAGAGACCCAGTACTTC	CASSLSDQGEETQYF
TRBV12-5	TRBJ2-3	NA	NA	16	TGTGCTAGTGGACCCTCCGTGCGGCCTGCCACAGATACGCAGTATTTT	CASGPSVRPATDTQYF
TRBV7-7	TRBJ2-1	NA	NA	15	TGTGCTAGCAGCCTAGCGGCAGGGGTCTACAATGAGCAGTTCTTC	CASSLAAGVYNEQFF
TRBV7-2	TRBJ1-2	NA	NA	13	TGTGCCAGCAGCCCCCTAGTCGTGGGTGGCTACACCTTC	CASSPLVVGGYTF
TRBV28	TRBJ1-1	NA	TRBD1	14	TGTGCCAGCAGTCCAGGGACAGCGAACACTGAAGCTTTCTTT	CASSPGTANTEAFF
TRBV7-8	TRBJ1-6	NA	TRBD1	19	TGTGCCAGCAGCTTAGCGGTAACTTCAGGGGGTTCCTATAATTCACCCCTCCACTTT	CASSLAVTSGGSYNSPLHF
TRBV4-2	TRBJ2-5	few	TRBD2	15	TGTGCCAGCAGCCTCCGACTAGCGGGGCGAGAGACCCAGTACTTC	CASSLRLAGRETQYF
TRBV7-2	TRBJ2-7	NA	NA	14	TGTGCCAGCAGCTTACGTGGGCTGGCCTACGAGCAGTACTTC	CASSLRGLAYEQYF
TRBV11-1	TRBJ2-1	once	TRBD1	16	TGTGCCAGCAGCTTCGGTATGACAGGGGCCTACAATGAGCAGTTCTTC	CASSFGMTGAYNEQFF
TRBV4-2	TRBJ1-3	NA	NA	15	TGTGCCAGCAGCCGGGTCAGGGTCTCTGGAAACACCATATATTTT	CASSRVRVSGNTIYF
TRBV4-1	TRBJ1-6	NA	NA	16	TGCGCCAGCAGCCAAGAGGGCGTCTCCTATAATTCACCCCTCCACTTT	CASSQEGVSYNSPLHF
TRBV30	TRBJ2-2	NA	NA	14	TGTGCCTGGAGTGTAGGGACTCTCTCCCGGGAGCTGTTTTTT	CAWSVGTLSRELFF
TRBV19	TRBJ1-5	NA	TRBD1	14	TGTGCCAGTACCCAGGGACAGTTTCGTCAGCCCCAGCATTTT	CASTQGQFRQPQHF
TRBV7-2	TRBJ1-1	NA	TRBD1	14	TGTGCCAGCTACCCCCCCGGGACAGGGGGGGGAGCTTTCTTT	CASYPPGTGGGAFF
TRBV7-9	TRBJ1-2	NA	NA	16	TGTGCCAGCAGCTTAGGTCAGGGGACCGGCCCCTATGGCTACACCTTC	CASSLGQGTGPYGYTF